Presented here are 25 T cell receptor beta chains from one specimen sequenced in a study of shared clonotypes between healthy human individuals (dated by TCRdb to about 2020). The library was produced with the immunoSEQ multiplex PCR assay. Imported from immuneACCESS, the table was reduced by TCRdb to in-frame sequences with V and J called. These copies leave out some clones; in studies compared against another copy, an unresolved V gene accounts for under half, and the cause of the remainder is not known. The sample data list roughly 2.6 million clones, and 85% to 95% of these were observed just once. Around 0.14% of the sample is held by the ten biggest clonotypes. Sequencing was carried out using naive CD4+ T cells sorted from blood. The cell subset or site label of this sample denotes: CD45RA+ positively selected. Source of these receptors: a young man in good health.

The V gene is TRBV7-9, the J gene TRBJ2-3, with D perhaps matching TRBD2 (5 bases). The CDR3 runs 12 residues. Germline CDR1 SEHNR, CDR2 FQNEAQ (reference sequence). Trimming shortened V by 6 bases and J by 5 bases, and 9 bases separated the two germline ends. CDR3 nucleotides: TGTGCCAGCAGATCACTAGGAGATACGCAGTATTTT. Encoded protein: CASRSLGDTQYF.

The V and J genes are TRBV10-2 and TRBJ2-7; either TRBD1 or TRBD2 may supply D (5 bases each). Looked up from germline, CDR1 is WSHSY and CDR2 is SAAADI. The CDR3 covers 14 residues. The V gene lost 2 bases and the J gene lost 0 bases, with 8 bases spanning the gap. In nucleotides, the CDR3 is TGCGCCAGCAGTGAGGGGGGTCTCTCCTACGAGCAGTACTTC. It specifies CASSEGGLSYEQYF.

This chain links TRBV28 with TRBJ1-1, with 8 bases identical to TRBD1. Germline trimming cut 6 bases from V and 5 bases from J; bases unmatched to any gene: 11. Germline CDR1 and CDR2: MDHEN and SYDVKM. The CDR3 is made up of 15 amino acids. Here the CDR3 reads CASRLRGLGITEAFF. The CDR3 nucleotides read TGTGCCAGCAGACTCAGGGGGCTCGGGATAACTGAAGCTTTCTTT.

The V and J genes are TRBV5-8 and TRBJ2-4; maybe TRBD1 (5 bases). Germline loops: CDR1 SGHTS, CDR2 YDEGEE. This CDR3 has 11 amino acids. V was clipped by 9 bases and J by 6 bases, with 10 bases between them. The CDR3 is CATGISNIQYF. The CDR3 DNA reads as TGTGCCACAGGGATCTCAAACATTCAGTACTTC.

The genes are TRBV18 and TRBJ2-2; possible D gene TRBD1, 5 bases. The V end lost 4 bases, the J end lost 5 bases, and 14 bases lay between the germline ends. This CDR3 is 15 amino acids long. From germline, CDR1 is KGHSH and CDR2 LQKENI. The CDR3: CASSQTVAGTGELFF. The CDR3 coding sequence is TGTGCCAGCTCACAGACAGTCGCCGGTACCGGGGAGCTGTTTTTT.

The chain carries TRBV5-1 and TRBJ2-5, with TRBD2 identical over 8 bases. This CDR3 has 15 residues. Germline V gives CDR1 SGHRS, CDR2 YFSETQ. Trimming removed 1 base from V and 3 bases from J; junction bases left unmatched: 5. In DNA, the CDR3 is TGCGCCAGCAGCTTGTTGGGAGCGGGAGAAGAGACCCAGTACTTC. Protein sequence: CASSLLGAGEETQYF.

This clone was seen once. This chain's CDR3 is CASSPPQNNVYTF. The CDR3, as DNA: TGTGCCAGCTCACCACCCCAAAATAATGTCTACACCTTC. V gene TRBV18 combines with J gene TRBJ1-2; D is unresolved. The CDR3 runs to 13 residues. V was clipped by 0 bases and J by 10 bases, with 12 bases between them. Germline assignment: CDR1 KGHSH and CDR2 LQKENI.

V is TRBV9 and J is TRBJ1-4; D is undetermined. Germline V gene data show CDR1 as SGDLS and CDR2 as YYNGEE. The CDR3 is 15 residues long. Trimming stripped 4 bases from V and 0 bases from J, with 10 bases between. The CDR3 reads CASSPRIATNEKLFF. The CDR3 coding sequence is TGTGCCAGCAGCCCCCGGATCGCAACTAATGAAAAACTGTTTTTT.

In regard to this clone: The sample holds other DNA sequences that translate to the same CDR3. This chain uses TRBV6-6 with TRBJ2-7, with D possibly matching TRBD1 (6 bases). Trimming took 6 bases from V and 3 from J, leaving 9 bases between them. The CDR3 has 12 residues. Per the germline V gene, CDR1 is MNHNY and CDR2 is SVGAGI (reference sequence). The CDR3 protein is CASRTGDYEQYF. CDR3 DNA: TGTGCCAGCAGGACAGGAGACTACGAGCAGTACTTC.

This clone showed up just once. The DNA of the CDR3 is TGTGCCAGCAGCTTAGATTCTAAGGAGGGGGCTTTCTTT. Amino acids: CASSLDSKEGAFF. The chain couples TRBV11-2 to TRBJ1-1; maybe TRBD1 (5 bases). The V gene lost 0 bases and the J gene lost 11 bases, with 13 bases spanning the gap. The CDR3 consists of 13 residues. CDR1 is SGHAT, CDR2 FQNNGV, per germline.

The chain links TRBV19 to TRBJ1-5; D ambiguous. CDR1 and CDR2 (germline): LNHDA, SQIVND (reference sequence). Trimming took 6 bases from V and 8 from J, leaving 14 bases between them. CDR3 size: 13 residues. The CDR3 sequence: CASSSSRVEPQHF. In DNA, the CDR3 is TGTGCCAGTAGCTCCTCCCGGGTGGAGCCCCAGCATTTT.

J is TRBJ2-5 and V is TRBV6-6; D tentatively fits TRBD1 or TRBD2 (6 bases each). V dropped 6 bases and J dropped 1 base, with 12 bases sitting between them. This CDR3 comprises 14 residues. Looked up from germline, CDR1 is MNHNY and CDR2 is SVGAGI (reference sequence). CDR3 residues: CASRRRGVQETQYF. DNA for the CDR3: TGTGCCAGCAGACGAAGGGGGGTCCAAGAGACCCAGTACTTC.

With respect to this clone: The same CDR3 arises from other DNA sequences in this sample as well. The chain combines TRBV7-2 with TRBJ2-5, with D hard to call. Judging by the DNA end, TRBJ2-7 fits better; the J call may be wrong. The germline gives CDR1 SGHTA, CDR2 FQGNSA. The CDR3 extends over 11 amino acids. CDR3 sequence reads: CASSRSYEQYF. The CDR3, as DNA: TGTGCCAGCAGCCGATCCTACGAGCAGTACTTC.

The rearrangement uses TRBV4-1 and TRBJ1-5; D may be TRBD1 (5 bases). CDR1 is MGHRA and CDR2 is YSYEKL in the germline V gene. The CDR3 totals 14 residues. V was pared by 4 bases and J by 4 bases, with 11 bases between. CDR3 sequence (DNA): TGCGCCAGCAGCCCAGACAGCTTTAATCAGCCCCAGCATTTT. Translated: CASSPDSFNQPQHF.

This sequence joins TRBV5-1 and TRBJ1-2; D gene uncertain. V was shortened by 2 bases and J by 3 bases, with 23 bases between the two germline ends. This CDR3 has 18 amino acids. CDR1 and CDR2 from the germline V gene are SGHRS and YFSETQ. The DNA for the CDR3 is TGCGCCAGCAGCTTAACGGTAATAGGATCAAGCGGCGACTATGGCTACACCTTC. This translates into CASSLTVIGSSGDYGYTF.

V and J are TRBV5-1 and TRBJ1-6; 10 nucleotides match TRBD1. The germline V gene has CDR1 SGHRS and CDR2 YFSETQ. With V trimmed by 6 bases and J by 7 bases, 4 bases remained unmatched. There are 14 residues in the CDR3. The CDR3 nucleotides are TGCGCCAGCACCCGGGACAGGGGAAATTCACCCCTCCACTTT. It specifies CASTRDRGNSPLHF. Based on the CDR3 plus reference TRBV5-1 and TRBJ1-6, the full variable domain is KAGVTQTPRYLIKTRGQQVTLSCSPISGHRSVSWYQQTPGQGLQFLFEYFSETQRNKGNFPGRFSGRQFSNSRSEMNVSTLELGDSALYLCASTRDRGNSPLHFGNGTRLTVT.

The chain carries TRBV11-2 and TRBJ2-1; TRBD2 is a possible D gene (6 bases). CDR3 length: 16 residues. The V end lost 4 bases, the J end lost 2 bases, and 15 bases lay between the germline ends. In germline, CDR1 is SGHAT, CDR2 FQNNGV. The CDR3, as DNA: TGTGCCAGCAGCTCCGCTTGGGGGGTGACCTACAATGAGCAGTTCTTC. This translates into CASSSAWGVTYNEQFF.

The CDR3 sequence is CASSVAPRTGGAETQYF. In DNA form, the CDR3 reads TGTGCCAGCAGCGTAGCCCCCCGGACAGGGGGCGCGGAGACCCAGTACTTC. The chain has TRBV9 and TRBJ2-5; 11 bases map to TRBD1. Germline CDR1 SGDLS, CDR2 YYNGEE. V shed 0 bases and J 5 bases; nucleotides not matched to a gene: 9. This CDR3 is 17 amino acids long.

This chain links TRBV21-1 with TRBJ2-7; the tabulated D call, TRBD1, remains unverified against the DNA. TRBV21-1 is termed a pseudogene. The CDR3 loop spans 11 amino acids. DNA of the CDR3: TGTGCCAGTCCTACAGGGTACGAGCAGTACTTC. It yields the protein CASPTGYEQYF.

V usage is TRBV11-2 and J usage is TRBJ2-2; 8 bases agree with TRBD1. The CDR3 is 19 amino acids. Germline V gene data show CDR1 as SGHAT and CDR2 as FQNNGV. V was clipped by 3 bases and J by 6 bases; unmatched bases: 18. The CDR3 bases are TGTGCCAGCAGCTTCCGGACAGGGAACTCTCCTAAGGGCGCCGGGGAGCTGTTTTTT. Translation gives CASSFRTGNSPKGAGELFF. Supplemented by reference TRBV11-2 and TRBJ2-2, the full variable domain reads EAGVAQSPRYKIIEKRQSVAFWCNPISGHATLYWYQQILGQGPKLLIQFQNNGVVDDSQLPKDRFSAERLKGVDSTLKIQPAKLEDSAVYLCASSFRTGNSPKGAGELFFGEGSRLTVL.

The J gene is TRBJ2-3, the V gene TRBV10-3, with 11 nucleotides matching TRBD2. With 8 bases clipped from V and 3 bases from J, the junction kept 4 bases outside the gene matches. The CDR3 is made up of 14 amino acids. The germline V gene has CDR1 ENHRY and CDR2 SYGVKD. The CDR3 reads CAISTSGKTDTQYF. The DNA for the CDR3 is TGTGCCATCTCGACTAGCGGGAAAACAGATACGCAGTATTTT.

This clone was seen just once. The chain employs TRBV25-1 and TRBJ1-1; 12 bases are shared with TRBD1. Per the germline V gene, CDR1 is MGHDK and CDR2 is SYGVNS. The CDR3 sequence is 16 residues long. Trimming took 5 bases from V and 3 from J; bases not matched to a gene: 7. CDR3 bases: TGTGCCAGCAGTCCTGTCGGGACAGGGGGCCACACTGAAGCTTTCTTT. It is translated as CASSPVGTGGHTEAFF.

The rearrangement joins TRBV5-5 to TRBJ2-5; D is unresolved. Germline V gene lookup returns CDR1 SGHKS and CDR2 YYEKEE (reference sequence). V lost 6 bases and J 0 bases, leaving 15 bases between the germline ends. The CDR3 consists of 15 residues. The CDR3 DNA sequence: TGTGCCAGCACCCCCCTCGGCCAGTACCAAGAGACCCAGTACTTC. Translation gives CASTPLGQYQETQYF.

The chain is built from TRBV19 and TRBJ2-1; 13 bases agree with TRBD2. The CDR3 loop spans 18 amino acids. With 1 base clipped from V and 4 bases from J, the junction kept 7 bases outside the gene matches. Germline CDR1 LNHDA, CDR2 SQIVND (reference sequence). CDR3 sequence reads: CASSIGQRTSGGYNEQFF. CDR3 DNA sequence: TGTGCCAGTAGTATAGGGCAGAGGACTAGCGGGGGTTACAATGAGCAGTTCTTC.

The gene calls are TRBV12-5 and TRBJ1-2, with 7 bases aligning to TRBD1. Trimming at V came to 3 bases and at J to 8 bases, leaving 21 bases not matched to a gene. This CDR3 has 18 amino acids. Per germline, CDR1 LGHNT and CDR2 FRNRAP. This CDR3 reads CASGLSSPRGRGIYGYTF. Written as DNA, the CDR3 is TGTGCTAGTGGTTTATCCTCCCCACGGGGCAGGGGGATTTACGGCTACACCTTC.